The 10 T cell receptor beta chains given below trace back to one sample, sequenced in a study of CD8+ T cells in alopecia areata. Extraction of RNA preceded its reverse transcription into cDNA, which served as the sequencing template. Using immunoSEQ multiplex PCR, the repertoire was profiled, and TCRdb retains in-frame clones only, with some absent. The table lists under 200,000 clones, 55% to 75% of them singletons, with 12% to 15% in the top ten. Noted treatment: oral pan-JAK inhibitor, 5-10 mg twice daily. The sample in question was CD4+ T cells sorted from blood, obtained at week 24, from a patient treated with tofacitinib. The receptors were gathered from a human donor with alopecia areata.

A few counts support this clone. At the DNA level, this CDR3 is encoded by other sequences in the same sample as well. The CDR3 sequence is CASSLSGTGNTEAFF. Here the CDR3 DNA reads TGTGCCAGCAGTTTATCGGGGACAGGGAACACTGAAGCTTTCTTT. The gene calls are TRBV27 and TRBJ1-1; 8 positions match TRBD1. This CDR3 has 15 amino acids. The V gene end was trimmed by 0 bases and the J gene end by 1 base; junction bases not matched to a gene: 1. Germline V gives CDR1 MNHEY, CDR2 SMNVEV (reference sequence).

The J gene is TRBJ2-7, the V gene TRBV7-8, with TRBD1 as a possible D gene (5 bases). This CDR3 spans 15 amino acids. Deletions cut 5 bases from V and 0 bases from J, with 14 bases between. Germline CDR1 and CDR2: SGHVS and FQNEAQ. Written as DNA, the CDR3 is TGTGCCAGCAGCGCTCGCCCAGGGAACTCCTACGAGCAGTACTTC. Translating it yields CASSARPGNSYEQYF.

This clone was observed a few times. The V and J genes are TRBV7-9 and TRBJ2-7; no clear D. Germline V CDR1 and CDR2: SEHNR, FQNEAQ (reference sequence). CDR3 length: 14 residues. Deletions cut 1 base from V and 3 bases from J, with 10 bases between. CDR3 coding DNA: TGTGCCAGCAGCTTAGGATCCCCTTTCTACGAGCAGTACTTC. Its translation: CASSLGSPFYEQYF.

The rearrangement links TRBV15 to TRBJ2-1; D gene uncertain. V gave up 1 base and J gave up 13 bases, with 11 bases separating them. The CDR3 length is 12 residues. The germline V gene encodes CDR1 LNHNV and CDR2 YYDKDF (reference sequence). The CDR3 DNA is TGTGCCACCAGCAGAGCGGAGACAACACAGTTCTTC. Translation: CATSRAETTQFF.

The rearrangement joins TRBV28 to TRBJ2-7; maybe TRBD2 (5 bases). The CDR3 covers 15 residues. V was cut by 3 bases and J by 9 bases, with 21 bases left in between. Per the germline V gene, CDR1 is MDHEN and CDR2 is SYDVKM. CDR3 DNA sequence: TGTGCCAGCAGTTTTTCGTGGACGGGCGACTATGTGCAGTACTTC. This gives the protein CASSFSWTGDYVQYF.

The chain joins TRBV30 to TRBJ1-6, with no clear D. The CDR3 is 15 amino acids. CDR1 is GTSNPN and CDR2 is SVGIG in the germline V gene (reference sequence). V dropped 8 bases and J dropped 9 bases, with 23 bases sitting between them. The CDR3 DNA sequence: TGTGCCGTACAACATAGGACCACTACGAGTTCACCCCTCCACTTT. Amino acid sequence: CAVQHRTTTSSPLHF.

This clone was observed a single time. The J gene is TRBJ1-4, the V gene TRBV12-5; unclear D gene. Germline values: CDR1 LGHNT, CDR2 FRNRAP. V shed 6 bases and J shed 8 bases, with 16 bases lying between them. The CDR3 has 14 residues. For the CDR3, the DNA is TGTGCTAGTGGACGGTCGGGAGGCGGCGAAAAACTGTTTTTT. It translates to CASGRSGGGEKLFF. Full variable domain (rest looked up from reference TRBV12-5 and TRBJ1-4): DARVTQTPRHKVTEMGQEVTMRCQPILGHNTVFWYRQTMMQGLELLAYFRNRAPLDDSGMPKDRFSAEMPDATLATLKIQPSEPRDSAVYFCASGRSGGGEKLFFGSGTQLSVL.

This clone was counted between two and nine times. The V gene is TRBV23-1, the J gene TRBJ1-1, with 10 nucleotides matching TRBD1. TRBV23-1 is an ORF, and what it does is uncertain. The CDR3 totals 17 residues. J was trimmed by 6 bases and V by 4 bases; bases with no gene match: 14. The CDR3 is CASSRAGTGDEGAEAFF. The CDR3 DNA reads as TGCGCCAGCAGTCGAGCCGGGACAGGGGATGAGGGGGCTGAAGCTTTCTTT.

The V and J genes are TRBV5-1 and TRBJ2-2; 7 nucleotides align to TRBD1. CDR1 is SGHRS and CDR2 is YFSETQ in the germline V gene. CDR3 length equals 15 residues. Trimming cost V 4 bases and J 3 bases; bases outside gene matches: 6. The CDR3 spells CASSIRQGDTGELFF. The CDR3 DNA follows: TGCGCCAGCAGCATAAGACAGGGAGACACCGGGGAGCTGTTTTTT.

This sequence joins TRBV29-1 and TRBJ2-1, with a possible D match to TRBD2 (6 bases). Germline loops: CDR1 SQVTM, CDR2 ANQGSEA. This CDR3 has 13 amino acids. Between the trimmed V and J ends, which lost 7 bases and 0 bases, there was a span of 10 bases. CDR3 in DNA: TGCAGCGATCGGGGGAGCTCCTACAATGAGCAGTTCTTC. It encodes CSDRGSSYNEQFF.